The 31 T cell receptor beta chains reported below all come from one sample, sequenced in a study of T cell responses to AZD1222 COVID-19 vaccine. The table came from immunoSEQ multiplex PCR; TCRdb's copy has only in-frame clones and leaves some out. The profile covers 150,000 to 200,000 clones, with around nine tenths appearing a single time and approximately 1.9% taken by the ten largest. Sequencing was performed on peripheral blood, taken 28 days after the second AZD1222 dose. All receptors come from an adult who received the AZD1222 COVID-19 vaccine.

Worth noting for this clone: The same CDR3 can be traced to other DNA sequences in this sample. The chain links TRBV9 to TRBJ1-5; no clear D. CDR3 length: 14 residues. Germline CDR1 SGDLS, CDR2 YYNGEE. The V end was cut by 2 bases, the J end by 0 bases, with 6 bases between. CDR3 protein: CASSVSSSNQPQHF. The CDR3 DNA reads TGTGCCAGCAGCGTCTCCAGTAGCAATCAGCCCCAGCATTTT.

The gene calls are TRBV19 and TRBJ1-5, with a tentative D call TRBD1 (6 bases). Trimming left V 2 bases short and J 6 bases short, with 17 bases between. The CDR3 sequence is 16 residues long. The germline gives CDR1 LNHDA, CDR2 SQIVND (reference sequence). The CDR3 nucleotides read TGTGCCAGTAGTATAATACCAGGGGCTTTGATTCAGCCCCAGCATTTT. Its translation is CASSIIPGALIQPQHF.

The rearrangement links TRBV5-1 to TRBJ2-4; 14 bases line up with TRBD2. The germline V gene encodes CDR1 SGHRS and CDR2 YFSETQ. V dropped 0 bases and J dropped 6; count of bases not matched to a gene: 14. The CDR3 has 20 residues. This CDR3 is CASSLEPGTSGSWVGNIQYF. The CDR3 DNA reads as TGCGCCAGCAGCTTGGAACCCGGGACTAGCGGGAGCTGGGTAGGAAACATTCAGTACTTC.

The chain carries TRBV6-5 and TRBJ1-4; 7 bases are shared with TRBD1. Per germline, CDR1 MNHEY and CDR2 SVGAGI. The CDR3 is 15 amino acids. The trim removed 6 bases at V and 4 bases at J, leaving 8 bases unmatched. CDR3 residues: CASSDRELINEKLFF. The CDR3 DNA reads as TGTGCCAGCAGCGACAGGGAATTGATTAATGAAAAACTGTTTTTT.

The rearrangement joins TRBV6-5 to TRBJ1-2; no firm D call. Germline-derived CDR1 and CDR2 are MNHEY and SVGAGI. CDR3 length: 13 residues. Trimming shortened V by 0 bases and J by 4 bases, and 6 bases separated the two germline ends. CDR3 amino acids: CASSYSGIYGYTF. The CDR3 DNA follows: TGTGCCAGCAGTTACTCAGGGATCTATGGCTACACCTTC.

The chain joins TRBV5-1 to TRBJ1-1; TRBD1 matches 8 bases. J lost 7 bases, V lost 0 bases, and 11 bases had no gene match. The CDR3 extends over 16 amino acids. Germline V gene lookup returns CDR1 SGHRS and CDR2 YFSETQ. The CDR3 DNA reads as TGCGCCAGCAGCTTGGCGAGTATGGGACAGGCTATTGAAGCTTTCTTT. Translated: CASSLASMGQAIEAFF.

The V and J genes are TRBV18 and TRBJ2-2, with D tentatively TRBD1 or TRBD2 (5 bases each). Trimming took 3 bases from V and 4 from J, leaving 12 bases between them. CDR1 is KGHSH and CDR2 is LQKENI in the germline V gene. This CDR3 spans 15 amino acids. The CDR3 spells CASSPRDGFTGELFF. CDR3 sequence (DNA): TGTGCCAGCTCACCCAGGGACGGCTTCACCGGGGAGCTGTTTTTT.

The V call is TRBV18, the J call TRBJ1-1; TRBD1 agrees at 9 bases. This CDR3 has 15 amino acids. Germline assignment: CDR1 KGHSH and CDR2 LQKENI. The ends lost 3 bases at V and 0 bases at J; junction bases unmatched: 2. The CDR3 nucleotides are TGTGCCAGCTCACCCGGGGACAGGGTGAACACTGAAGCTTTCTTT. This encodes CASSPGDRVNTEAFF.

The CDR3 loop is CASRERGLTDTQYF. The CDR3 nucleotides read TGTGCCAGTAGGGAGCGCGGTTTGACAGATACGCAGTATTTT. The chain is built from TRBV19 and TRBJ2-3; no clear D gene. The CDR3 is 14 residues long. Germline lookup yields CDR1 LNHDA and CDR2 SQIVND (reference sequence). Between the trimmed V and J ends, which lost 6 bases and 3 bases, there was a span of 13 bases.

The chain is built from TRBV7-2 and TRBJ2-7, with 8 bases that match TRBD1. The V segment lost 3 bases and the J segment 1 base; nucleotides outside the gene matches: 2. The CDR3 runs 14 residues. Germline CDR1 reads SGHTA; CDR2 reads FQGNSA. CDR3 residues: CASSFRQGSYEQYF. For the CDR3, the DNA is TGTGCCAGCAGCTTTAGACAGGGGTCCTACGAGCAGTACTTC.

The gene calls are TRBV28 and TRBJ2-3; 9 bases are shared with TRBD1. The CDR3 covers 15 residues. Germline V gene lookup returns CDR1 MDHEN and CDR2 SYDVKM. The V gene end was trimmed by 5 bases and the J gene end by 1 base; junction bases not matched to a gene: 4. The CDR3 nucleotides read TGTGCCAGCAGTCCTCGGACAGGGGGCACAGATACGCAGTATTTT. Amino acid sequence: CASSPRTGGTDTQYF.

The J gene is TRBJ2-7, the V gene TRBV11-2, with unresolved D. Germline lookup yields CDR1 SGHAT and CDR2 FQNNGV. Trimming took off 8 bases at V and 2 bases at J, with 13 bases between the two ends. The CDR3 covers 13 residues. CDR3 amino acids: CASGEKRAYEQYF. Written as DNA, the CDR3 is TGTGCCAGCGGAGAGAAGCGCGCCTACGAGCAGTACTTC.

This chain connects TRBV6-5 to TRBJ1-1, with D tentatively TRBD1 (6 bases). The CDR3 has 15 residues. In germline, CDR1 is MNHEY, CDR2 SVGAGI. V was cut by 2 bases and J by 4 bases, with 14 bases left in between. The CDR3: CASSYALGRGTEAFF. The CDR3 coding sequence is TGTGCCAGCAGTTACGCCCTGGGCAGGGGCACTGAAGCTTTCTTT.

The chain has TRBV2 and TRBJ1-5; D is unresolved. The germline V gene has CDR1 SNHLY and CDR2 FYNNEI. V lost 4 bases and J 8 bases, leaving 18 bases between the germline ends. The CDR3 has 15 amino acids. The CDR3 bases are TGTGCCAGCAGTGTGTCCACGCAGTCCGGTGAGCCCCAGCATTTT. Residues: CASSVSTQSGEPQHF.

V is TRBV10-3 and J is TRBJ2-7; the D gene is possibly TRBD1 (7 bases). There are 14 residues in the CDR3. CDR1 and CDR2 (germline): ENHRY, SYGVKD. Trimming removed 5 bases at V and 4 bases at J, with 15 bases between. The CDR3 DNA sequence: TGTGCCATCAGTCCTCAGGGGGGTAGGTACGAGCAGTACTTC. Its protein product is CAISPQGGRYEQYF.

CDR3 in amino acids: CASSYRGAFTDTQYF. CDR3 coding DNA: TGTGCCAGCAGTTACCGGGGGGCATTCACAGATACGCAGTATTTT. The V gene is TRBV6-2 or TRBV6-3, the J gene TRBJ2-3; the D gene is possibly TRBD2 (7 bases). Germline loops: CDR1 MNHEY, CDR2 SVGEGT. The CDR3 is made up of 15 amino acids. The V and J ends lost 2 bases and 2 bases respectively, with 11 bases between them.

This clone was seen a single time. The chain is built from TRBV19 and TRBJ1-1, with 7 bases fitting TRBD1. The CDR3 runs 13 residues. V dropped 7 bases and J dropped 7; count of bases not matched to a gene: 9. Per the germline V gene, CDR1 is LNHDA and CDR2 is SQIVND (reference sequence). CDR3 loop: CASTDKGAGEAFF. CDR3 in DNA: TGTGCCAGTACGGATAAGGGGGCCGGTGAAGCTTTCTTT.

The V gene is TRBV3-1 (or the pseudogene TRBV3-2), the J gene TRBJ1-3; D unclear. With 3 bases removed from V and 16 bases from J, the gap between germline ends came to 13 bases. This CDR3 spans 11 amino acids. Germline V lookup: CDR1 LGHDT, CDR2 YNNKEL (reference sequence). This chain's CDR3 is CASSQGARLYF. CDR3 nucleotides: TGTGCCAGCAGCCAGGGCGCAAGATTGTATTTT.

This sequence joins TRBV7-3 and TRBJ2-6; D ambiguous. V was shortened by 9 bases and J by 4 bases, with 10 bases between the two germline ends. Germline loops: CDR1 SGHTA, CDR2 FQGTGA. The CDR3 is 13 amino acids. CDR3 sequence (DNA): TGTGCCAGTCGGAAAACAGGGGCCAACGTCCTGACTTTC. The encoded protein is CASRKTGANVLTF.

This clone was seen just once. The V call is TRBV19, the J call TRBJ2-1; D might be TRBD2 (7 bases). Between the trimmed V and J ends, which lost 1 base and 10 bases, there was a span of 17 bases. This CDR3 spans 15 amino acids. Germline-derived CDR1 and CDR2 are LNHDA and SQIVND (reference sequence). CDR3 bases: TGTGCCAGTAGTATAGCGGGGGGCCACCTTATCGAGCAGTTCTTC. Protein: CASSIAGGHLIEQFF.

This sequence joins TRBV11-2 and TRBJ2-7; D is uncertain. Trimming cost V 0 bases and J 2 bases, with 8 bases left between them. CDR1 and CDR2 from the germline V gene are SGHAT and FQNNGV. This CDR3 is 14 amino acids long. The CDR3 region has the DNA TGTGCCAGCAGCTTAGATCTTTCGGCCTACGAGCAGTACTTC. This sequence encodes CASSLDLSAYEQYF.

The chain has TRBV22-1 and TRBJ2-1. TRBV22-1 is a pseudogene. This CDR3 spans 14 amino acids. CDR3 region: CPGSAQKVYNEQFF. The CDR3 region has the DNA TGTCCTGGGAGCGCACAAAAAGTCTACAATGAGCAGTTCTTC.

V gene TRBV6-5 combines with J gene TRBJ2-2; 7 bases are a match to TRBD1. Germline V gene lookup returns CDR1 MNHEY and CDR2 SVGAGI. With 6 bases clipped from V and 3 bases from J, the junction kept 4 bases outside the gene matches. The CDR3 has 14 residues. In DNA, the CDR3 is TGTGCCAGCAGCCGGGACAGAGACACCGGGGAGCTGTTTTTT. Protein product: CASSRDRDTGELFF.

This clone was detected once. The chain links TRBV7-3 to TRBJ2-1; 8 bases are shared with TRBD2. CDR1 is SGHTA and CDR2 is FQGTGA in the germline V gene. V was clipped by 0 bases and J by 3 bases; unmatched bases: 1. The CDR3 is 15 amino acids. The CDR3, as DNA: TGTGCCAGCAGCTTAACTAGCGGGGACTACAATGAGCAGTTCTTC. Encoded protein: CASSLTSGDYNEQFF.

This chain joins TRBV15 and TRBJ1-6; TRBD1 is a possible D gene (5 bases). Germline V gene data show CDR1 as LNHNV and CDR2 as YYDKDF (reference sequence). Trimming left V 3 bases short and J 6 bases short, with 15 bases between. This CDR3 has 16 residues. CDR3 nucleotide sequence: TGTGCCACCAGCAGGGGCCGCGGGGGGAGTAATTCACCCCTCCACTTT. Translating gives CATSRGRGGSNSPLHF.

This chain uses TRBV6-5 with TRBJ2-7; the D is unclear. V lost 6 bases, J lost 0 bases, and 15 bases lay in between. This CDR3 region has 15 residues. From germline, CDR1 is MNHEY and CDR2 SVGAGI. The CDR3 DNA sequence: TGTGCCAGCAGGATCTCGCCACTCACCTCCTACGAGCAGTACTTC. This encodes CASRISPLTSYEQYF.

The V and J genes are TRBV2 and TRBJ1-2, with D possibly TRBD1 on 5 matching bases. This CDR3 region has 13 residues. Trimming took 2 bases from V and 4 from J, leaving 8 bases between them. Germline-derived CDR1 and CDR2 are SNHLY and FYNNEI. The CDR3 spells CASSETGGYGYTF. The CDR3 DNA follows: TGTGCCAGCAGTGAAACGGGGGGCTATGGCTACACCTTC.

CDR3 sequence: CASSVETVANYGYTF. The DNA of the CDR3 is TGTGCCAGCAGCGTAGAGACAGTTGCTAACTATGGCTACACCTTC. The chain carries TRBV9 and TRBJ1-2; possibly TRBD1 for D (5 bases). V was cut by 0 bases and J by 0 bases, with 9 bases left in between. Germline CDR1 reads SGDLS; CDR2 reads YYNGEE. The CDR3 extends over 15 amino acids.

The V call is TRBV4-2, the J call TRBJ1-2; tentative D call: TRBD1 (6 bases). The CDR3 totals 16 residues. Germline V gene lookup returns CDR1 LGHNA and CDR2 YNFKEQ. Trimming removed 0 bases at V and 3 bases at J, with 14 bases between. DNA for the CDR3: TGTGCCAGCAGCCAAGATAGCTCAGGGGAGTACTATGGCTACACCTTC. It translates to CASSQDSSGEYYGYTF.

V is TRBV19 and J is TRBJ2-7; no clear D gene. The CDR3 covers 13 residues. Germline V lookup: CDR1 LNHDA, CDR2 SQIVND (reference sequence). Trimming stripped 5 bases from V and 4 bases from J, with 12 bases between. CDR3 in amino acids: CASSGDLQYEQYF. DNA of the CDR3: TGTGCCAGTAGTGGCGACCTTCAGTACGAGCAGTACTTC. Looking up the rest from reference TRBV19 and TRBJ2-7 gives the full variable domain: DGGITQSPKYLFRKEGQNVTLSCEQNLNHDAMYWYRQDPGQGLRLIYYSQIVNDFQKGDIAEGYSVSREKKESFPLTVTSAQKNPTAFYLCASSGDLQYEQYFGPGTRLTVT.

The J gene is TRBJ2-2, the V gene TRBV30; D remains ambiguous. The V end was cut by 2 bases, the J end by 6 bases, with 4 bases between. The V gene's germline CDR1 is GTSNPN and CDR2 SVGIG (reference sequence). The length of the CDR3 is 11 residues. The CDR3 region has the DNA TGTGCCTGGAGTTCACCCGGGGAGCTGTTTTTT. Its translation is CAWSSPGELFF.